A selection of T cell receptor beta chains follows, all from one sample in a study of Graves' ophthalmopathy and Graves' hyperthyroidism. TCRdb re-analysed the multiplex PCR reads in MiXCR, keeping a single row per CDR3 protein. The sample lists a few hundred thousand distinct CDR3 sequences; about 16% were seen once. The sequencing sample was made of peripheral blood. All receptors come from a woman between 18 and 29 years old with stable Graves' hyperthyroidism. Both conserved end residues are part of each CDR3. Fields, in order: J gene, clone size, V gene, D gene, CDR3 DNA, CDR3 protein. D genes are given only for firm matches. A clone size is listed for some rows: how often the clone was seen (once, few, many), or a class if it is expanded.

j_call: TRBJ2-5; clone_size: many; v_call: TRBV6-2/TRBV6-3; d_call: .; cdr3_nt: TGTGCCAGCAGCCCATATGGGGGGGAGACCCAGTACTTC; cdr3_aa: CASSPYGGETQYF
j_call: TRBJ1-5; clone_size: .; v_call: TRBV19; d_call: .; cdr3_nt: TGTGCCAGTAGTATTGGGTTCAGGGGTTATAGCAATCGGCCCCAGCATTTT; cdr3_aa: CASSIGFRGYSNRPQHF
j_call: TRBJ1-1; clone_size: many; v_call: TRBV6-2/TRBV6-3; d_call: TRBD1; cdr3_nt: TGTGCCAGCAGCTTCGGGACAGGGGGAACTGAAGCTTTCTTT; cdr3_aa: CASSFGTGGTEAFF
j_call: TRBJ2-7; clone_size: .; v_call: TRBV7-9; d_call: TRBD1; cdr3_nt: TGTGCCAGCAGCTCACAGGGGCAGGGGGCCTACGAGCAGTACTTC; cdr3_aa: CASSSQGQGAYEQYF
j_call: TRBJ1-2; clone_size: many; v_call: TRBV19; d_call: .; cdr3_nt: TGTGCCAGTAGCCCCCTGGTAGGCTCCGGCTACACCTTC; cdr3_aa: CASSPLVGSGYTF
j_call: TRBJ2-7; clone_size: few; v_call: TRBV18; d_call: .; cdr3_nt: TGTGCCAGCTCACCCCCCCAAGCCGCCGAGCAGTACTTC; cdr3_aa: CASSPPQAAEQYF
j_call: TRBJ1-1; clone_size: .; v_call: TRBV5-1; d_call: TRBD1; cdr3_nt: TGCGCCAGCAGCCGGCAGGGGGGCTTGAACACTGAAGCTTTCTTT; cdr3_aa: CASSRQGGLNTEAFF
j_call: TRBJ1-1; clone_size: many; v_call: TRBV20-1; d_call: TRBD1; cdr3_nt: TGCAGTGCTAGAGCCGGGACAGAGAACACTGAAGCTTTCTTT; cdr3_aa: CSARAGTENTEAFF
j_call: TRBJ1-5; clone_size: many; v_call: TRBV12-5; d_call: .; cdr3_nt: TGTGCTAGTGGTTTATATTCAGGGAATCAGCCCCAGCATTTT; cdr3_aa: CASGLYSGNQPQHF
j_call: TRBJ2-7; clone_size: .; v_call: TRBV18; d_call: .; cdr3_nt: TGTGCCAGCCGGGGAGGGGGAGCCTCCTACGAGCAGTACTTC; cdr3_aa: CASRGGGASYEQYF
j_call: TRBJ1-5; clone_size: many; v_call: TRBV12-3/TRBV12-4; d_call: TRBD1; cdr3_nt: TGTGCCAGCAGTTTAGGGGGACAGTATAGCAATCAGCCCCAGCATTTT; cdr3_aa: CASSLGGQYSNQPQHF
j_call: TRBJ2-2; clone_size: .; v_call: TRBV28; d_call: TRBD1; cdr3_nt: TGTGCCAGCAGTCGAACAGGGGTCGGGGAGCTGTTTTTT; cdr3_aa: CASSRTGVGELFF
j_call: TRBJ2-7; clone_size: few; v_call: TRBV11-2; d_call: .; cdr3_nt: TGTGCCAGCAGCTTTCAGGCAGGGACCTACGAGCAGTACTTC; cdr3_aa: CASSFQAGTYEQYF
j_call: TRBJ1-1; clone_size: .; v_call: TRBV6-1; d_call: TRBD1; cdr3_nt: TGTGCCAGCAGTGAAAGACAGGGGTGGGACACTGAAGCTTTCTTT; cdr3_aa: CASSERQGWDTEAFF
j_call: TRBJ1-2; clone_size: many; v_call: TRBV2; d_call: TRBD1; cdr3_nt: TGTGCCACCACTACAGGGGGAGGCTACACCTTC; cdr3_aa: CATTTGGGYTF
j_call: TRBJ1-5; clone_size: many; v_call: TRBV24-1; d_call: TRBD1; cdr3_nt: TGTGCCACCACCAGACAGGGCAGTCAGCCCCAGCATTTT; cdr3_aa: CATTRQGSQPQHF
j_call: TRBJ2-5; clone_size: many; v_call: TRBV5-1; d_call: .; cdr3_nt: TGCGCCAGCAGCTTGGCTGACGACACCTCCTCAGAGACCCAGTACTTC; cdr3_aa: CASSLADDTSSETQYF
j_call: TRBJ1-1; clone_size: .; v_call: TRBV5-1; d_call: .; cdr3_nt: TGCGCCAGCAGGCGATGGGGTGGCACTGAAGCTTTCTTT; cdr3_aa: CASRRWGGTEAFF
j_call: TRBJ2-2; clone_size: many; v_call: TRBV6-2/TRBV6-3; d_call: TRBD2; cdr3_nt: TGTGCCAGCAGTTACACTCCCCGGGACTACAACACCGGGGAGCTGTTTTTT; cdr3_aa: CASSYTPRDYNTGELFF
j_call: TRBJ1-6; clone_size: many; v_call: TRBV12-3/TRBV12-4; d_call: .; cdr3_nt: TGTGCCAGCAGTTTGAAGGTTAATTCACCCCTCCACTTT; cdr3_aa: CASSLKVNSPLHF
j_call: TRBJ2-7; clone_size: .; v_call: TRBV12-3/TRBV12-4; d_call: TRBD1; cdr3_nt: TGTGCCAGCAGTTTCGAGGGGTTGACAGGGAACTACGAGCAGTACTTC; cdr3_aa: CASSFEGLTGNYEQYF
j_call: TRBJ1-2; clone_size: .; v_call: TRBV12-3/TRBV12-4; d_call: .; cdr3_nt: TGTGCCAGCAGTTTACCGATAGGCGGAGGCTACACCTTC; cdr3_aa: CASSLPIGGGYTF
j_call: TRBJ2-6; clone_size: few; v_call: TRBV4-1; d_call: .; cdr3_nt: TGCGCCAGCAGCCAAGGGTGGGGGGGCCCCTCTGGGGCCAACGTCCTGACTTTC; cdr3_aa: CASSQGWGGPSGANVLTF
j_call: TRBJ2-7; clone_size: .; v_call: TRBV6-1; d_call: TRBD2; cdr3_nt: TGTGCCAGCAGGACTAGCGGGGGGGACGAGCAGTACTTC; cdr3_aa: CASRTSGGDEQYF